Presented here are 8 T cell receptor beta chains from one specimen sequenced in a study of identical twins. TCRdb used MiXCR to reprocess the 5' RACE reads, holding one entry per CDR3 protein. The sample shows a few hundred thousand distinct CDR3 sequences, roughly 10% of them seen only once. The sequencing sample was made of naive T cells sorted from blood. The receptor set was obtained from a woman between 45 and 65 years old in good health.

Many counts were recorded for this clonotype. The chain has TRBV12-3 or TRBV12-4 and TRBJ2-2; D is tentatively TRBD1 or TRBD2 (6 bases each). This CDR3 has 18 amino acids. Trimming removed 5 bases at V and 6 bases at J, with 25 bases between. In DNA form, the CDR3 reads TGTGCCAGCAGTCCTCAGACAGGAGGAGGGCCATCCGCCGGGGAGCTGTTTTTT. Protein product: CASSPQTGGGPSAGELFF.

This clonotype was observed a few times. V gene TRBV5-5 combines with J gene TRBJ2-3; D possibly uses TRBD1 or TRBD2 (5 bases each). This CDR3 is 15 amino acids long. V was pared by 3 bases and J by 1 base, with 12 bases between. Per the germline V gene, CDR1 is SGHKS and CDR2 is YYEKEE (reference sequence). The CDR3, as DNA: TGTGCCAGCAGCTGGGGACCCGAGGGCACAGATACGCAGTATTTT. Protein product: CASSWGPEGTDTQYF.

The CDR3 sequence: CASSLPGQSYNEQFF. CDR3 bases: TGTGCCAGCAGCTTACCGGGACAGTCCTACAATGAGCAGTTCTTC. This chain joins TRBV7-9 and TRBJ2-1; 7 bases fit TRBD1. The CDR3 is 15 amino acids. Trimming cost V 2 bases and J 1 base; bases outside gene matches: 2. The germline V gene encodes CDR1 SEHNR and CDR2 FQNEAQ (reference sequence).

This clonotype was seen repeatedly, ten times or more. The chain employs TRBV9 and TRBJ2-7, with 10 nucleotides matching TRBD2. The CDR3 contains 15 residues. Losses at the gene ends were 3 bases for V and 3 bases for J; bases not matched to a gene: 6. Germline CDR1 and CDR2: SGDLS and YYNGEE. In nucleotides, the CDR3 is TGTGCCAGCAGCGGAGCTAGCGGGAGTTTCTACGAGCAGTACTTC. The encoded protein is CASSGASGSFYEQYF. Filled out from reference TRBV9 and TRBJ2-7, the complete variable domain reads DSGVTQTPKHLITATGQRVTLRCSPRSGDLSVYWYQQSLDQGLQFLIQYYNGEERAKGNILERFSAQQFPDLHSELNLSSLELGDSALYFCASSGASGSFYEQYFGPGTRLTVT.

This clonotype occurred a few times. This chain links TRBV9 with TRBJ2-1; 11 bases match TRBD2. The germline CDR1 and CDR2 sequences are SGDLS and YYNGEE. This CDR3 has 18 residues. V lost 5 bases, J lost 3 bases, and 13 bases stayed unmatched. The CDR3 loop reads CASRLPGLAEKGYNEQFF. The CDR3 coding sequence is TGTGCCAGCAGATTACCGGGACTAGCGGAGAAGGGCTACAATGAGCAGTTCTTC.

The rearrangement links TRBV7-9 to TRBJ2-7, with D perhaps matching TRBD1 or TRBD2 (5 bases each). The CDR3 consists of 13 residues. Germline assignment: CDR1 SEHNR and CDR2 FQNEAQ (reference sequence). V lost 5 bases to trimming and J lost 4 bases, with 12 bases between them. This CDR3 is CASSAGGEYEQYV. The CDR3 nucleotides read TGTGCCAGCAGCGCTGGGGGAGAGTACGAGCAGTACGTC.

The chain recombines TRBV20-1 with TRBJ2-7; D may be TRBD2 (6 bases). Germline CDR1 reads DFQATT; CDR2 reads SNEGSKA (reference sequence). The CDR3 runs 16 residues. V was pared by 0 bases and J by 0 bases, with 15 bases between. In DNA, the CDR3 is TGCAGTGCTAGAGACATGGGACTGAGCAGCTCCTACGAGCAGTACTTC. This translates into CSARDMGLSSSYEQYF.

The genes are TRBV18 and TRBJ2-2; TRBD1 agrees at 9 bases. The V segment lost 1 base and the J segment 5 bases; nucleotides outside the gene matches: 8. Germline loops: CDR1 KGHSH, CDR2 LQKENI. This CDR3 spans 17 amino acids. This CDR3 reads CASSPLLDRGGTGELFF. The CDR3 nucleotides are TGTGCCAGCTCACCACTCTTGGACAGGGGAGGAACCGGGGAGCTGTTTTTT.